Each of the 30 T cell receptor beta chains below was sequenced from the same sample in a study of shared clonotypes between healthy human individuals. Clones were read by immunoSEQ multiplex PCR, and TCRdb kept only the in-frame ones, dropping some. The sample carries about 2.4 million clones, roughly 93% recorded once. The sample was naive CD4+ T cells from PBMCs. As to subset: CD45RA+ positively selected. The receptors derive from a man in his late teens or twenties in good health. Some clones in this sample may be carry-over from other donors' samples.

The CDR3 loop reads CASSPPGEKETQYF. CDR3 in DNA: TGTGCCAGCTCACCACCGGGGGAAAAAGAGACCCAGTACTTC. The chain is built from TRBV18 and TRBJ2-5, with D possibly being TRBD1 or TRBD2 (5 bases each). Trimming took off 0 bases at V and 3 bases at J, with 8 bases between the two ends. Germline CDR1 is KGHSH and CDR2 is LQKENI. This CDR3 is built from 14 residues.

The chain uses TRBV6-5 and TRBJ2-5, with a weak D call TRBD1 (6 bases). Trimming removed 5 bases from V and 3 bases from J, with 10 bases in between. Germline V gene sequence: CDR1 MNHEY, CDR2 SVGAGI. This CDR3 spans 13 amino acids. The CDR3 here is CASSTDREETQYF. The CDR3 nucleotides are TGTGCCAGCAGTACGGACAGAGAAGAGACCCAGTACTTC.

CDR3 region: CASSPGPGQGVKNIQYF. For the CDR3, the DNA is TGTGCCAGCAGTCCGGGCCCGGGACAGGGGGTTAAAAACATTCAGTACTTC. The chain recombines TRBV27 with TRBJ2-4, with 11 bases matching TRBD1. The CDR3 covers 17 residues. V lost 5 bases to trimming and J lost 4 bases; unmatched junction nucleotides: 10. Germline loops: CDR1 MNHEY, CDR2 SMNVEV (reference sequence).

The genes are TRBV27 and TRBJ2-2; D is perhaps TRBD2 (6 bases). The germline gives CDR1 MNHEY, CDR2 SMNVEV (reference sequence). The CDR3 has 14 amino acids. V lost 6 bases to trimming and J lost 8 bases, with 16 bases between them. The CDR3 loop is CASSKGGIVGELFF. Written as DNA, the CDR3 is TGTGCCAGCAGCAAGGGCGGGATAGTGGGGGAGCTGTTTTTT.

The chain combines TRBV30 with TRBJ1-6; 8 positions match TRBD1. Germline CDR1 and CDR2: GTSNPN and SVGIG (reference sequence). The V and J ends lost 0 bases and 7 bases, in that order; junction bases with no gene match: 5. The CDR3 consists of 15 residues. CDR3 DNA sequence: TGTGCCTGGAGTGTCCCTGGACAGGGCAATTCACCCCTCCACTTT. Amino acid sequence: CAWSVPGQGNSPLHF.

This clone was detected once. The chain couples TRBV4-3 to TRBJ2-7; the D is unclear. Germline V CDR1 and CDR2: LGHNA, YSLEER. The ends were cut back, 5 bases at V and 4 bases at J, with 12 bases in the middle. CDR3 length equals 13 residues. CDR3 region: CASSFDRTYEQYF. DNA of the CDR3: TGCGCCAGCAGCTTCGACCGAACTTACGAGCAGTACTTC.

The chain combines TRBV5-1 with TRBJ2-5; D is undetermined. The CDR3 length is 15 residues. CDR1 is SGHRS, CDR2 YFSETQ, per germline. V was shortened by 0 bases and J by 1 base, with 10 bases between the two germline ends. The CDR3 DNA is TGCGCCAGCAGCTTGGGATCGATGCTCCAAGAGACCCAGTACTTC. Protein sequence: CASSLGSMLQETQYF. The full variable domain, its missing parts supplied by reference TRBV5-1 and TRBJ2-5, is KAGVTQTPRYLIKTRGQQVTLSCSPISGHRSVSWYQQTPGQGLQFLFEYFSETQRNKGNFPGRFSGRQFSNSRSEMNVSTLELGDSALYLCASSLGSMLQETQYFGPGTRLLVL.

The chain uses TRBV5-1 and TRBJ2-6; 8 positions match TRBD2. The CDR3 length is 17 residues. V lost 2 bases to trimming and J lost 1 base; unmatched junction nucleotides: 5. CDR1 and CDR2 from the germline V gene are SGHRS and YFSETQ. This chain's CDR3 is CASSLKAGDSGANVLTF. CDR3 nucleotide sequence: TGCGCCAGCAGCTTAAAAGCGGGAGATTCTGGGGCCAACGTCCTGACTTTC.

In nucleotides, the CDR3 is TGTGCCAGCAGCTTCTGGGGCAGGGGAGGCTCCTACGAGCAGTACTTC. This gives the protein CASSFWGRGGSYEQYF. The chain is built from TRBV7-9 and TRBJ2-7; the D call may be TRBD1 or TRBD2 (6 bases each). There are 16 residues in the CDR3. V was pared by 3 bases and J by 0 bases, with 15 bases between. The germline gives CDR1 SEHNR, CDR2 FQNEAQ (reference sequence).

The genes are TRBV7-2 and TRBJ2-4; D possibly corresponds to TRBD1 (6 bases). The germline CDR1 and CDR2 sequences are SGHTA and FQGNSA. V lost 1 base and J lost 2, with 18 bases in between. The CDR3 is 18 amino acids. CDR3 sequence (DNA): TGTGCCAGCAGCTTAGAGACGGGACATTCGGTTCCCAAAAACATTCAGTACTTC. This gives the protein CASSLETGHSVPKNIQYF. Supplemented by reference TRBV7-2 and TRBJ2-4, the full variable domain reads GAGVSQSPSNKVTEKGKDVELRCDPISGHTALYWYRQSLGQGLEFLIYFQGNSAPDKSGLPSDRFSAERTGGSVSTLTIQRTQQEDSAVYLCASSLETGHSVPKNIQYFGAGTRLSVL.

V usage is TRBV9 and J usage is TRBJ2-2, with TRBD1 matching 8 bases. This CDR3 has 14 amino acids. V dropped 7 bases and J dropped 3; count of bases not matched to a gene: 5. Germline V CDR1 and CDR2: SGDLS, YYNGEE. The CDR3 here is CASARGLDTGELFF. CDR3 bases: TGTGCCAGCGCCAGGGGGCTGGACACCGGGGAGCTGTTTTTT.

The chain employs TRBV6-6 and TRBJ2-7; D not certain. V lost 4 bases, J lost 2 bases, and 12 bases lay in between. The germline V gene encodes CDR1 MNHNY and CDR2 SVGAGI (reference sequence). CDR3 length equals 14 residues. The CDR3 DNA sequence: TGTGCCAGCAGTTTTTGGCAAGGCCCCTACGAGCAGTACTTC. It is translated as CASSFWQGPYEQYF.

J is TRBJ2-7 and V is TRBV6-5; 9 bases fit TRBD2. Looked up from germline, CDR1 is MNHEY and CDR2 is SVGAGI. V shed 5 bases and J 7 bases; nucleotides not matched to a gene: 9. This CDR3 is built from 14 residues. The DNA for the CDR3 is TGTGCCAGCAGTATTACTAGCGGGTTGCTTGAGCAGTACTTC. It is translated as CASSITSGLLEQYF.

CDR3 nucleotides: TGTGCCAGCCTACAGGAGGGCCCCCACGAGCAGTACTTC. This gives the protein CASLQEGPHEQYF. The chain recombines TRBV5-4 with TRBJ2-7, with D perhaps TRBD2 (6 bases). The CDR3 extends over 13 amino acids. Trimming pared 7 bases from V and 5 bases from J, leaving 16 bases between. Germline CDR1 is SGHNT and CDR2 is YYREEE (reference sequence).

This chain uses TRBV28 with TRBJ1-2; D call uncertain. CDR1 and CDR2 from the germline V gene are MDHEN and SYDVKM. The CDR3 extends over 14 amino acids. V lost 2 bases to trimming and J lost 7 bases, with 14 bases between them. The CDR3 sequence: CASSLESEGAGYTF. The CDR3 DNA reads as TGTGCCAGCAGTTTAGAGTCGGAAGGTGCTGGCTACACCTTC.

This clone was seen more than once but under ten times. V is TRBV4-1 and J is TRBJ2-7; the D gene could be TRBD1 or TRBD2 (6 bases each). V was cut by 4 bases and J by 2 bases, with 18 bases left in between. The CDR3 has 16 residues. Germline V gene sequence: CDR1 MGHRA, CDR2 YSYEKL. The CDR3 DNA is TGCGCCAGCAGCCGATTCGTACGGGGGCCCACCTACGAGCAGTACTTC. Protein sequence: CASSRFVRGPTYEQYF.

The rearrangement uses TRBV27 and TRBJ2-7; the match to TRBD1 covers 8 bases. CDR3 length equals 16 residues. Germline-derived CDR1 and CDR2 are MNHEY and SMNVEV (reference sequence). J was trimmed by 5 bases and V by 2 bases; bases with no gene match: 11. CDR3 sequence (DNA): TGTGCCAGCAGTTTAACCCGGGACAGGACACTTCACGAGCAGTACTTC. This encodes CASSLTRDRTLHEQYF.

Concerning this clone itself: The sample holds other DNA sequences that translate to the same CDR3. The rearrangement uses TRBV28 and TRBJ2-1, with a tentative D call TRBD2 (6 bases). V was pared by 3 bases and J by 4 bases, with 10 bases between. Germline V gene data show CDR1 as MDHEN and CDR2 as SYDVKM. This CDR3 comprises 14 residues. The CDR3 here is CASSLGGGYNEQFF. CDR3 nucleotide sequence: TGTGCCAGCAGTTTGGGAGGCGGATACAATGAGCAGTTCTTC.

Concerning this clone itself: Other DNA sequences in the sample encode the same CDR3. This chain uses TRBV30 with TRBJ2-7; no definite D call. V lost 0 bases, J lost 3 bases, and 3 bases lay in between. Germline V gene lookup returns CDR1 GTSNPN and CDR2 SVGIG (reference sequence). This CDR3 region has 11 residues. CDR3 protein: CAWSVGYEQYF. In DNA, the CDR3 is TGTGCCTGGAGTGTAGGCTACGAGCAGTACTTC.

The chain couples TRBV2 to TRBJ1-1; no definite D call. The germline V and J ends were trimmed by 8 bases and 4 bases, with 14 bases remaining between them. The CDR3 sequence is 13 residues long. Germline V lookup: CDR1 SNHLY, CDR2 FYNNEI. CDR3 nucleotide sequence: TGTGCCAGCGACGGCGGAGGCATCACTGAAGCTTTCTTT. Translation: CASDGGGITEAFF.

Remarks on this clone: This same CDR3 is encoded by further DNA sequences in the sample. The V call is TRBV6-5, the J call TRBJ2-5, with 9 bases that match TRBD1. In germline, CDR1 is MNHEY, CDR2 SVGAGI. The CDR3 totals 13 residues. V lost 6 bases and J lost 5; bases outside the gene matches: 4. DNA for the CDR3: TGTGCCAGCAGCCGCGACAGGGGGGAGACCCAGTACTTC. As protein: CASSRDRGETQYF.

The V gene is TRBV27, the J gene TRBJ2-7, with D possibly matching TRBD1 (6 bases). The germline gives CDR1 MNHEY, CDR2 SMNVEV (reference sequence). This CDR3 spans 13 amino acids. The V end was cut by 6 bases, the J end by 2 bases, with 11 bases between. The CDR3 reads CASSRTEAYEQYF. The CDR3 DNA sequence: TGTGCCAGCAGCCGGACAGAGGCCTACGAGCAGTACTTC.

This sequence joins TRBV5-1 and TRBJ2-5; tentatively, D is TRBD2 (6 bases). Germline assignment: CDR1 SGHRS and CDR2 YFSETQ. The CDR3 sequence is 15 residues long. V gave up 6 bases and J gave up 6 bases, with 21 bases separating them. CDR3 residues: CASNLLSEGGQTQYF. In DNA form, the CDR3 reads TGCGCCAGCAACCTTTTGTCGGAGGGTGGGCAGACCCAGTACTTC.

This chain links TRBV7-2 with TRBJ1-5; D is ambiguous. Between the trimmed V and J ends, which lost 5 bases and 7 bases, there was a span of 9 bases. Germline values: CDR1 SGHTA, CDR2 FQGNSA. The CDR3 totals 12 residues. The DNA for the CDR3 is TGTGCCAGCAGCCTCTACGCCCAGCCCCAGCATTTT. This encodes CASSLYAQPQHF. Full variable domain (rest looked up from reference TRBV7-2 and TRBJ1-5): GAGVSQSPSNKVTEKGKDVELRCDPISGHTALYWYRQSLGQGLEFLIYFQGNSAPDKSGLPSDRFSAERTGGSVSTLTIQRTQQEDSAVYLCASSLYAQPQHFGDGTRLSIL.

Regarding this clone: The sample holds other DNA sequences that translate to the same CDR3. The V call is TRBV18, the J call TRBJ2-3; D may be TRBD1 (6 bases). V was trimmed by 1 base and J by 3 bases, leaving 14 bases between them. The CDR3 has 16 amino acids. Germline values: CDR1 KGHSH, CDR2 LQKENI. The CDR3 loop reads CASSPLGAGATDTQYF. The DNA for the CDR3 is TGTGCCAGCTCACCACTTGGGGCAGGGGCGACAGATACGCAGTATTTT.

The rearrangement joins TRBV30 to TRBJ1-2; D possibly corresponds to TRBD1 (5 bases). The germline CDR1 and CDR2 sequences are GTSNPN and SVGIG (reference sequence). The CDR3 is 14 amino acids. Trimming took 5 bases from V and 8 from J, leaving 21 bases between them. CDR3 loop: CAWRLSGILWGYTF. Written as DNA, the CDR3 is TGTGCCTGGCGCCTATCAGGGATCCTATGGGGCTACACCTTC.

V and J are TRBV25-1 and TRBJ2-2; D is ambiguous. V lost 4 bases and J 6 bases, leaving 6 bases between the germline ends. This CDR3 comprises 12 residues. The germline gives CDR1 MGHDK, CDR2 SYGVNS. Here the CDR3 DNA reads TGTGCCAGCAGTGGGTCAGCCGGGGAGCTGTTTTTT. Protein: CASSGSAGELFF.

The genes are TRBV7-2 and TRBJ1-5, with 7 bases that match TRBD1. CDR1 is SGHTA and CDR2 is FQGNSA in the germline V gene. The CDR3 extends over 18 amino acids. After removal of 2 bases from V and 5 bases from J, the junction contained 15 bases not matched to a gene. The CDR3 bases are TGTGCCAGCAGCTTATATTGGGCGTCAGGGGGAGGTTATCAGCCCCAGCATTTT. Its protein is CASSLYWASGGGYQPQHF.

The J gene is TRBJ2-5, the V gene TRBV2, with D possibly called TRBD1 or TRBD2 (6 bases each). TRBJ2-7 explains the end of the DNA better; the J call may be wrong. Per the germline V gene, CDR1 is SNHLY and CDR2 is FYNNEI. The CDR3 covers 16 residues. In DNA, the CDR3 is TGTGCCAGCAGCCGCGAGGGGGGAGCTATGTGGGACGAGCAGTACTTC. Encoded protein: CASSREGGAMWDEQYF.

The chain carries TRBV28 and TRBJ2-7; TRBD2 matches at 9 bases. The CDR3 has 16 residues. Unmatched junction bases numbered 7, after V lost 2 bases and J lost 2 bases. Germline values: CDR1 MDHEN, CDR2 SYDVKM. The CDR3: CASSLPGTSRAYEQYF. The CDR3 coding sequence is TGTGCCAGCAGTTTACCGGGGACTAGCCGAGCCTACGAGCAGTACTTC.